This T cell receptor beta chain was observed in a study of early T cells in non-severe SARS-CoV-2 infection. Study-level background: Sequencing of bulk RNA from unsorted whole blood was done, without chain pairing.

Findings and caveats of the study: Matches to VDJdb favored anti-spike CD8 responses and missed private and CD4 specificities.

This clonotype occurred many times. Its matching antigen is unknown. The germline V and J ends were trimmed by 5 bases and 0 bases, with 17 bases remaining between them. In germline, CDR1 is LGHNT, CDR2 FRNRAP. This CDR3 spans 17 amino acids. The TCR library protocol attached unique molecular identifiers to the individual cDNA molecules. Each CDR3 protein gets one entry after TCRdb re-called the 5' RACE reads with MiXCR. The data contain approximately 28,000 distinct CDR3 sequences, about 6% of them seen just once; the ten biggest clones take up over 30%. This chain links TRBV12-5 with TRBJ1-3; D ambiguous. Source: whole blood, taken at baseline. The receptor's source is an adult who was a healthcare worker with PCR-confirmed SARS-CoV-2 infection or an uninfected control (not recorded which). CDR3 nucleotide sequence: TGTGCTAGTGGTCCTCCCTTGGTGGAGAACTCTGGAAACACCATATATTTT. Amino acids: CASGPPLVENSGNTIYF.